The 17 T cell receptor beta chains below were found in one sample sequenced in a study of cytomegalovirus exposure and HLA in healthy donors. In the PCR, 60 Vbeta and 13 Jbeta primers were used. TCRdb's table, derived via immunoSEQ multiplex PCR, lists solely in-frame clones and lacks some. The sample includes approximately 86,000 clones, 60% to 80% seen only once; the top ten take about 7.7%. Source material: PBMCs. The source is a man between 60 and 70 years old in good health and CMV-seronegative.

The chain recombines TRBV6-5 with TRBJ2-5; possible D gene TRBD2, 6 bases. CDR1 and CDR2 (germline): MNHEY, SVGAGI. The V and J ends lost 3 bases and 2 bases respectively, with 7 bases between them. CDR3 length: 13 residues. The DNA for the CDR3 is TGTGCCAGCAGTTATGGGGGGCAAGAGACCCAGTACTTC. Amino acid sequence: CASSYGGQETQYF.

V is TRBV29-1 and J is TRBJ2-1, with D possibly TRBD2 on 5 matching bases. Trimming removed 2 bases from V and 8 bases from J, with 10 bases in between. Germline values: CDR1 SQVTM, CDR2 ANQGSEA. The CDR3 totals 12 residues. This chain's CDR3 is CSVELEAHEQFF. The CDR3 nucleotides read TGCAGCGTTGAATTGGAGGCGCATGAGCAGTTCTTC.

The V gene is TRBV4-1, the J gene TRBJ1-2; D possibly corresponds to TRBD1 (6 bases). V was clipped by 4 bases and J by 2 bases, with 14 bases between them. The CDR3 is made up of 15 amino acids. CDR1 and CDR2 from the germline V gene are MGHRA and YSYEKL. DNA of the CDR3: TGCGCCAGCAGCCGAAACCGGGACAACAACTATGGCTACACCTTC. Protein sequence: CASSRNRDNNYGYTF.

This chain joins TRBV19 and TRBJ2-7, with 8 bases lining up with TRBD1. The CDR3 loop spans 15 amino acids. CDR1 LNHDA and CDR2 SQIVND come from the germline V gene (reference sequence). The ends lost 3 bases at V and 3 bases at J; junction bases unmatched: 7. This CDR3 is CASSILGQGRYEQYF. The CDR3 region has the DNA TGTGCCAGTAGTATCCTCGGACAGGGCCGCTACGAGCAGTACTTC.

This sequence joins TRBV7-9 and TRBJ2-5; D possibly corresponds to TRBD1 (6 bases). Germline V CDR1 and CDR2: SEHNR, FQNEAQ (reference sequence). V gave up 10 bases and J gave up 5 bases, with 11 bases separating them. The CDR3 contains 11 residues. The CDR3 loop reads CAIQGQETQYF. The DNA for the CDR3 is TGTGCCATACAGGGTCAGGAGACCCAGTACTTC.

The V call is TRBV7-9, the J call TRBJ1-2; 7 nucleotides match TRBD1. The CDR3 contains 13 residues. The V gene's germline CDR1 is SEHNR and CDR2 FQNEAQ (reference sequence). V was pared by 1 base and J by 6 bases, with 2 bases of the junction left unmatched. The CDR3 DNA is TGTGCCAGCAGCTTAGGTGGGACAGATGGCTACACCTTC. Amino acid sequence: CASSLGGTDGYTF. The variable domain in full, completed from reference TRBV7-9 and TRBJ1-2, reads DTGVSQNPRHKITKRGQNVTFRCDPISEHNRLYWYRQTLGQGPEFLTYFQNEAQLEKSRLLSDRFSAERPKGSFSTLEIQRTEQGDSAMYLCASSLGGTDGYTFGSGTRLTVV.

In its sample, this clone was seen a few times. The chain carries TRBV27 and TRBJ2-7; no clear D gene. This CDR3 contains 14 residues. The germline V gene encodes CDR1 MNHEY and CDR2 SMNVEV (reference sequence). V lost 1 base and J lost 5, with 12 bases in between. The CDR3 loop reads CASSLLGRMDEQYF. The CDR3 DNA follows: TGTGCCAGCAGTTTATTAGGCAGGATGGACGAGCAGTACTTC.

The CDR3 loop is CASSNRGQATSNTGELFF. DNA of the CDR3: TGCGCCAGCTCTAACCGGGGACAGGCGACTTCGAACACCGGGGAGCTGTTTTTT. The chain carries TRBV4-1 and TRBJ2-2; 8 bases are shared with TRBD1. Trimming removed 8 bases from V and 0 bases from J; junction bases left unmatched: 14. CDR3 length equals 18 residues. CDR1 and CDR2 from the germline V gene are MGHRA and YSYEKL.

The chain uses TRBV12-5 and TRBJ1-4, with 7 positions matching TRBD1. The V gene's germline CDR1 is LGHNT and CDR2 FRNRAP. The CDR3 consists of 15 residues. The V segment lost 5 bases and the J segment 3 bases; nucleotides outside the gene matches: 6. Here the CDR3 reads CASGPRTGPNEKLFF. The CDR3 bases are TGTGCTAGTGGTCCCCGGACAGGTCCTAATGAAAAACTGTTTTTT.

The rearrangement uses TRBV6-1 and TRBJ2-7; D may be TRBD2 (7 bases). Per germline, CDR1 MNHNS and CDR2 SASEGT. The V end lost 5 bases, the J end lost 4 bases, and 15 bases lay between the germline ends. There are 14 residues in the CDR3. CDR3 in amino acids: CASSSNRGGYEQYF. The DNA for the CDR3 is TGTGCCAGCAGTTCTAATAGGGGGGGATACGAGCAGTACTTC.

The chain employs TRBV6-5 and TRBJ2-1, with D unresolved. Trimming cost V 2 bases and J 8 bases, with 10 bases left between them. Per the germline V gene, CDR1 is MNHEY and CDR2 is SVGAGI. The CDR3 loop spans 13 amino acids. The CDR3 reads CASSYTGVHEQFF. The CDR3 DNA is TGTGCCAGCAGTTACACGGGTGTTCATGAGCAGTTCTTC.

The CDR3 sequence is CASSKQGNTEAFF. As DNA, the CDR3 is TGTGCCAGCAGTAAGCAGGGGAACACTGAAGCTTTCTTT. This sequence joins TRBV7-8 and TRBJ1-1, with D perhaps TRBD1 (5 bases). Trimming took off 6 bases at V and 1 base at J, with 9 bases between the two ends. Germline-derived CDR1 and CDR2 are SGHVS and FQNEAQ. This CDR3 has 13 residues.

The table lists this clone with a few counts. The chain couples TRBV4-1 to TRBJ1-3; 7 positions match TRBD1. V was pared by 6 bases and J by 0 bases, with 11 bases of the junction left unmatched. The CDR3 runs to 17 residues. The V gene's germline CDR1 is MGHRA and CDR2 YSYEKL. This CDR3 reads CASSIAGNRGSGNTIYF. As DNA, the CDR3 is TGCGCCAGCAGTATCGCCGGGAACAGGGGCTCTGGAAACACCATATATTTT.

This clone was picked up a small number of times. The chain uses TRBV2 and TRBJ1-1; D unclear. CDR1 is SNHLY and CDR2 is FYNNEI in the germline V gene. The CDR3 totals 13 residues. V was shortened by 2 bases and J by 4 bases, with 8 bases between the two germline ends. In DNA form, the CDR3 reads TGTGCCAGCAGTGAATTAGTACCCACTGAAGCTTTCTTT. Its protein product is CASSELVPTEAFF.

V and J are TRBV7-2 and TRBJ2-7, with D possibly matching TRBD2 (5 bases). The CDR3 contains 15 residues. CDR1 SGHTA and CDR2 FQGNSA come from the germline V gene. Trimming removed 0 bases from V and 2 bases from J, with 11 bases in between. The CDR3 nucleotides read TGTGCCAGCAGCTTAGCGGCAGCGGTTCCCTACGAGCAGTACTTC. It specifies CASSLAAAVPYEQYF.

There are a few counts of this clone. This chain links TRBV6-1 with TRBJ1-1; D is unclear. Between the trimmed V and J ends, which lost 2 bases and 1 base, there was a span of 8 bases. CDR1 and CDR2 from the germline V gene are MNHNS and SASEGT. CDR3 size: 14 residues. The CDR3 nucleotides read TGTGCCAGCAGTGAAAGGATAGCGAACACTGAAGCTTTCTTT. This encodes CASSERIANTEAFF.

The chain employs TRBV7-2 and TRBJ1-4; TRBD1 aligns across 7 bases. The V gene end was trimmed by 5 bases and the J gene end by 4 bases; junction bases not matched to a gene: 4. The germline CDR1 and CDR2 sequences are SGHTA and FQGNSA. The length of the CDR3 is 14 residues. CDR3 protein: CASSPGDSNEKLFF. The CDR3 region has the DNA TGTGCCAGCAGCCCAGGGGACAGTAATGAAAAACTGTTTTTT.